This T cell receptor beta chain is from a study of vaccination and CD4 T cells after COVID-19 (dated by TCRdb to the early 2020s). Describing the broader study: Convalescent patients had a positive SARS-CoV-2 result on nasal swab PCR, and of these patients, several had mild disease and one had severe disease. Culture stimuli were overlapping spike peptide pools from SARS-CoV-2 and from the common cold coronaviruses HCoV-NL63, HCoV-OC43 and HCoV-229E. The convalescent cohort comprised six males and four females, including two Hispanic individuals, seven Caucasians, two Asians and one multiracial person. Each participant got two doses of either the Pfizer-BioNTech BNT162b2 vaccine (n=8) or the Moderna mRNA-1273 vaccine (n=2). The spike-specific CD4+ TCR repertoire was compared before and after mRNA vaccination in 10 COVID-19 convalescent patients and a few infection-naive healthy vaccine recipients. The time from the second vaccine dose to post-vaccine blood sampling had a median of around 72 days and ranged from roughly 12 to 241 days. In control cultures, a CEFX viral epitope pool was used as positive control, an HIV-1 Nef peptide pool was used as negative control, or no peptide was added. Post-COVID blood samples were collected from convalescent patients a median of approximately 93 days after diagnosis, with a range of about 30 to 170 days.

This clonotype was detected only a few times. Its antigen has not been determined. Per-nucleotide qualities are absent, and no much larger clonotype sits a single base away. Library method: PCR. DNA from cultured CD4+ T cells was subjected to TCR sequencing with the Oncomine TCR Beta short-read assay at the Johns Hopkins FTIC core. The QIAamp micro DNA kit was used to extract genomic DNA from the cultured CD4+ T cells. The Oncomine TCR Beta libraries from cultured CD4+ T cells were pooled using unique dual indexes and then sequenced on an Illumina iSeq 100. Per the source publication's procedure: Non-productive sequences were removed, and CDR3s that did not start with C, did not end with F or W, or were shorter than 7 amino acids were discarded. The MANAFEST web application identified antigen-specific clonotypes by comparing peptide-stimulated wells against reference wells and other culture wells. To be called positive, a clone needed an FDR below 0.05, an odds ratio above 5, and a productive frequency above 0.1% in at least two of three replicate wells. Clonotypes that were significantly expanded in both SARS-CoV-2 spike wells and at least one common cold coronavirus spike condition were defined as cross-reactive. Similarity between CDR3 sequences was evaluated in R version 3.6.1 using Levenshtein distances (stringdist) and unrooted phylogenetic trees (ape). Clones were called with MiXCR by TCRdb after fastp trimmed the public reads at Q25, and only in-frame beta chains were retained. Each CDR3 protein gets just one entry, which takes the most common genes and DNA from the rows behind it. What appears here as the V and J calls and clone size reflects TCRdb's work, not the paper's. This sample gives 20,000 or so distinct CDR3 sequences in total; roughly two thirds of them show up just once. The top ten constitute 7.6% of the sample.

The germline V gene encodes CDR1 MNHEY and CDR2 SMNVEV (reference sequence). The CDR3 starts with the cysteine, ends with the phenylalanine, and has 16 residues. Just the 48-base CDR3 DNA is kept, in frame starting at base 1. Trimming takes 2 bases from V and 6 bases from J, and the germline ends sit 18 bases apart. Results and caveats for the whole study, not just this receptor: Although the median number of SARS-CoV-2-reactive clonotypes went up from around 20 after infection to about 38 after vaccination, the increase was not significant. Among convalescent patients, a median about 90% of the SARS-CoV-2-reactive clones seen after vaccination appeared only after vaccination, which suggests priming specific to the vaccine. In convalescent patients, nearly all vaccine-specific clones (304 of 307) were found to be mono-reactive for SARS-CoV-2 spike rather than cross-reactive with common cold coronaviruses. The number of convalescent patients in the study was relatively small, and the study did not examine early timepoints following natural infection.

The treatment or condition label here, explained by the study, means: approximately 11-day PBMC culture with coronavirus spike peptide pools or control peptides (ViraFEST assay). The study used the ViraFEST assay, which expanded antigen-specific T cells with peptide pools and then identified expanded clonotypes by TCR sequencing. The positive SARS-CoV-2 PCR tests of the convalescent patients were dated from March to December 2020, before the Alpha, Beta and Delta variants emerged in the United States. Each well held 1.5 million to 2.5 million PBMCs cultured with 9 to 10 ug/ml peptide pools in IMDM containing approximately 4.8% human AB serum and around 10 IU/ml IL-2. On days 3 and 7, half of the culture medium was replaced with fresh IL-2-containing medium. After around 11 days of culture, CD4+ T cells were isolated by negative selection using the EasySep CD4+ T cell isolation kit. Ficoll-Paque Plus gradient centrifugation was used to isolate PBMCs from whole blood, and the isolated PBMCs were then either used fresh or cryopreserved at -140C. Culture conditions were generally each tested in triplicate wells.

The sequenced sample consisted of CD4+ T cells from blood, cultured in vitro. This sequence was found in a human donor who had recovered from COVID-19. The rearranged chain carries TRBV27 and TRBJ2-3; the D gene is perhaps TRBD2, from 6 matching bases. Here is the DNA: TGTGCCAGCAGTTTAGGCCGGGAAGAGGCGGGGGATACGCAGTATTTT. Translated, it gives CASSLGREEAGDTQYF.